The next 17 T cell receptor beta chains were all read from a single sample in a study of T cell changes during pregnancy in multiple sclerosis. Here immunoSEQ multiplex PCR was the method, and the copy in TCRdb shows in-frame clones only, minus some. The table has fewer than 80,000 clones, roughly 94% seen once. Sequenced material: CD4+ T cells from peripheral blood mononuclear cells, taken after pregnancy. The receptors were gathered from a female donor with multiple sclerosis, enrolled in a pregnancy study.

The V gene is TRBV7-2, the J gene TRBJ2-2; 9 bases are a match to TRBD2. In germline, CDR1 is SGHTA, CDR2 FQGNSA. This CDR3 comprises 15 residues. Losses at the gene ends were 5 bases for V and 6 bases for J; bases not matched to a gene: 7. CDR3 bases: TGTGCCAGCAGCGTCCAGGGACTAGCAGCCGGGGAGCTGTTTTTT. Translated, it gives CASSVQGLAAGELFF.

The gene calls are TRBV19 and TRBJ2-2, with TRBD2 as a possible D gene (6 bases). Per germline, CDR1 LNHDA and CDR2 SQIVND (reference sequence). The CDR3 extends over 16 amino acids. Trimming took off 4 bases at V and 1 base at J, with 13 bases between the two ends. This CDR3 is CASSTAGRRNTGELFF. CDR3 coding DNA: TGTGCCAGTAGTACCGCGGGACGGAGGAACACCGGGGAGCTGTTTTTT.

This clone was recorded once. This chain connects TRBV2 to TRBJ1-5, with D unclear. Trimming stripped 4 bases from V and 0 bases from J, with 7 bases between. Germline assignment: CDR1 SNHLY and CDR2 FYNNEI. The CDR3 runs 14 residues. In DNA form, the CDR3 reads TGTGCCAGCAGTGGAGGGAATAGCAATCAGCCCCAGCATTTT. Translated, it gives CASSGGNSNQPQHF.

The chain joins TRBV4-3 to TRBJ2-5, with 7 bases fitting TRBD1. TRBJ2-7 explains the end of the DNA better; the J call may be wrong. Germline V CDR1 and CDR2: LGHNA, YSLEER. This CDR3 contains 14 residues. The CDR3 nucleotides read TGCGCCAGCAGCCGGGGACAGTTCAACTACGAGCAGTACTTC. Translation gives CASSRGQFNYEQYF.

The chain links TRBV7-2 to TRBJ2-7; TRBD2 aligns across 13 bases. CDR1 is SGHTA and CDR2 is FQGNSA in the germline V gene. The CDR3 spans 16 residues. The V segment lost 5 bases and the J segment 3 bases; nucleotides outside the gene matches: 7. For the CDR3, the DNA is TGTGCCAGCAGCCGGACTAGCGGGAGTCCTGACTACGAGCAGTACTTC. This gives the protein CASSRTSGSPDYEQYF.

The DNA for the CDR3 is TGTGCCACCAGCAGAGATCCGGGAGATGAGCAGTTCTTC. Residues: CATSRDPGDEQFF. The chain joins TRBV15 to TRBJ2-1; D is perhaps TRBD2 (6 bases). Trimming left V 0 bases short and J 8 bases short, with 8 bases between. The length of the CDR3 is 13 residues. Germline V gene data show CDR1 as LNHNV and CDR2 as YYDKDF (reference sequence).

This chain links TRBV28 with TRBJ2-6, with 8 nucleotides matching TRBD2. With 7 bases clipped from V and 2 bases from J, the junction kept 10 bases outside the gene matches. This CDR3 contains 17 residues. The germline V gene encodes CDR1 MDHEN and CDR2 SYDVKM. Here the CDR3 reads CASIRGGRTTGANVLTF. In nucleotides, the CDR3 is TGTGCCAGCATCCGGGGGGGCCGTACTACTGGGGCCAACGTCCTGACTTTC.

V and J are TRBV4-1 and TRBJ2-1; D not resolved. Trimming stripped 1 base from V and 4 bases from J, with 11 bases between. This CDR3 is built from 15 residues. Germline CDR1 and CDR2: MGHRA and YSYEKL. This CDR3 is CASSQGEHLYNEQFF. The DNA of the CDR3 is TGCGCCAGCAGCCAAGGTGAACACCTTTACAATGAGCAGTTCTTC.

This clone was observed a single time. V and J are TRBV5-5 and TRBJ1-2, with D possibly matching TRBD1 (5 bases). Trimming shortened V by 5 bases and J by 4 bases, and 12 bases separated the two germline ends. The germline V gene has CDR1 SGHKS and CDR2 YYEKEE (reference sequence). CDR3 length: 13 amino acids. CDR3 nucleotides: TGTGCCAGCAGTTTTGACAGCACCTATGGCTACACCTTC. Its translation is CASSFDSTYGYTF.

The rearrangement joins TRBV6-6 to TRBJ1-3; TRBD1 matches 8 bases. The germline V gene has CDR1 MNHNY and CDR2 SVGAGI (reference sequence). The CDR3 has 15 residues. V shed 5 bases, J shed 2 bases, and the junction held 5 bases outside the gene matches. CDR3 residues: CASSLPGQAGNTIYF. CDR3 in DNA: TGTGCCAGCAGTCTACCGGGACAGGCTGGAAACACCATATATTTT.

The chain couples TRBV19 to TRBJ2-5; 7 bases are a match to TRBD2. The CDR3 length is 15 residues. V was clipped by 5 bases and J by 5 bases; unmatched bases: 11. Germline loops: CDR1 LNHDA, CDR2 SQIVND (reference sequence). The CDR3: CASSSSSGMTETQYF. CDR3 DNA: TGTGCCAGTAGTTCAAGCAGCGGGATGACGGAGACCCAGTACTTC.

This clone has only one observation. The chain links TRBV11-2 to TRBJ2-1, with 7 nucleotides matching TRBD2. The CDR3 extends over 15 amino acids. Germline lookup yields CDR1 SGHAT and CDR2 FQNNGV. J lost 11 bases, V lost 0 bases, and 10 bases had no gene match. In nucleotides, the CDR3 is TGTGCCAGCAGCTTAGAGCGGCTAGCGGAGTCTCAGCAGTTCTTC. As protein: CASSLERLAESQQFF.

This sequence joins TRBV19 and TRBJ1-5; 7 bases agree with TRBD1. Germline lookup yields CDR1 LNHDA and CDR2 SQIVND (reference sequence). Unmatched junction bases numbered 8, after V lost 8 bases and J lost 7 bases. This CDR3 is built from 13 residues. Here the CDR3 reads CASLDRSGQPQHF. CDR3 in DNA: TGTGCCAGTTTGGACAGGTCAGGGCAGCCCCAGCATTTT.

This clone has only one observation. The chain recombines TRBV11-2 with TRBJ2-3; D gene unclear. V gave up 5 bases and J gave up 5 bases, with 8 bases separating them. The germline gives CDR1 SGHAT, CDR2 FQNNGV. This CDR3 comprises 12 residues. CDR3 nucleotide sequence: TGTGCCAGCAGCCAGTGGAGAGATACGCAGTATTTT. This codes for CASSQWRDTQYF.

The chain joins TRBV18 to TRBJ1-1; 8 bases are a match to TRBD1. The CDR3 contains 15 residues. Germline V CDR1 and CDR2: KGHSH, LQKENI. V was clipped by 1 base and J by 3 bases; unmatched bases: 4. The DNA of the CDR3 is TGTGCCAGCTCACCACTAGCGACAGGGGACACTGAAGCTTTCTTT. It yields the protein CASSPLATGDTEAFF.

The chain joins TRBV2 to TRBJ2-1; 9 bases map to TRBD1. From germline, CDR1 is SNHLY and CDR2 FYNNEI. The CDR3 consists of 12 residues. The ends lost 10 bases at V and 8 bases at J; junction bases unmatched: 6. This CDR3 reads CAIRDREDEQFF. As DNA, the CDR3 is TGTGCCATCAGGGACAGGGAGGATGAGCAGTTCTTC.

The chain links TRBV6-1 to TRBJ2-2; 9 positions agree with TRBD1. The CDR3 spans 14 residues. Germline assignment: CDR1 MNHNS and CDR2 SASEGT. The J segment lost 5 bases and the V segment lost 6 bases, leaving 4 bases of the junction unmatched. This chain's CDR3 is CASRTGGGTGELFF. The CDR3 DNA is TGTGCCAGCAGAACAGGGGGCGGGACCGGGGAGCTGTTTTTT.